This TCR beta chain was sequenced during a study of cytomegalovirus exposure and HLA in healthy donors. Losses at the gene ends were 3 bases for V and 7 bases for J; bases not matched to a gene: 11. CDR3 length: 15 amino acids. Germline V gives CDR1 KGHSH, CDR2 LQKENI. The PCR used 60 Vbeta and 13 Jbeta primers. Only in-frame clones appear in the TCRdb table, and some are missing; sequencing was by immunoSEQ multiplex PCR. The sample data list 150,000 to 200,000 clones. V usage is TRBV18 and J usage is TRBJ1-2, with TRBD1 matching over 7 bases. The TCR was taken from a woman between 18 and 29 years old in good health and CMV-seropositive. What was sequenced was PBMCs. The CDR3 sequence: CASSPGVEGAIGYTF. The CDR3 nucleotides read TGTGCCAGCTCACCCGGGGTGGAGGGGGCGATTGGCTACACCTTC.